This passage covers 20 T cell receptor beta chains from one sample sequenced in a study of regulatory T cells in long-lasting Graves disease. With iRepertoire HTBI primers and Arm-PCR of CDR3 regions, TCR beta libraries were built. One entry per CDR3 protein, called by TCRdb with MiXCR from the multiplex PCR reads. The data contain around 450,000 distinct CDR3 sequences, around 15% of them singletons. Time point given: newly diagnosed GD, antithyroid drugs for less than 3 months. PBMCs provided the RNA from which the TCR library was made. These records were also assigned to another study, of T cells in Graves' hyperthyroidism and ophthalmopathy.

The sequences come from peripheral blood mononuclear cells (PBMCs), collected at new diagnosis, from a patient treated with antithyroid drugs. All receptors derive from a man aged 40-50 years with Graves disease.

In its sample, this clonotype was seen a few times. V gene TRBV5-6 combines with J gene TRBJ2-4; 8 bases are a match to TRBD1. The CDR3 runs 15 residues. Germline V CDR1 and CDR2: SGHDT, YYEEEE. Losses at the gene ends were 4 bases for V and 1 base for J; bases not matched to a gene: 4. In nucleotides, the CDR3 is TGTGCCAGCAGCCCCCAGGGGGCGGCCAAAAACATTCAGTACTTC. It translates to CASSPQGAAKNIQYF.

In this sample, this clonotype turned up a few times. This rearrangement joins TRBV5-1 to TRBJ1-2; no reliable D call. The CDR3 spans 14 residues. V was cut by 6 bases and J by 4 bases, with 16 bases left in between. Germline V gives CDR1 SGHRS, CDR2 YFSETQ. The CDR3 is CASKWEEGSYGYTF. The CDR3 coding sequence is TGCGCCAGCAAATGGGAGGAGGGCTCCTATGGCTACACCTTC.

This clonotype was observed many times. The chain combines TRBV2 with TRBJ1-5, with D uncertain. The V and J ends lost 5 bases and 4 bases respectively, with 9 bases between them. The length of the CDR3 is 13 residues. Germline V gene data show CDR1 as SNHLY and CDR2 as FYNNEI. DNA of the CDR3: TGTGCCAGCAGTCAACAGATTAATCAGCCCCAGCATTTT. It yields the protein CASSQQINQPQHF.

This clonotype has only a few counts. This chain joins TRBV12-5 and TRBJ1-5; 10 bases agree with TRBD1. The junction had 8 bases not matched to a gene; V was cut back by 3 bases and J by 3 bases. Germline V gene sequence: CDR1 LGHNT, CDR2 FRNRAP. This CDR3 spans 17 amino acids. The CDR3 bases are TGTGCTAGTGGTTTTGCTGTGGGACAGGGGATCAATCAGCCCCAGCATTTT. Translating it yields CASGFAVGQGINQPQHF.

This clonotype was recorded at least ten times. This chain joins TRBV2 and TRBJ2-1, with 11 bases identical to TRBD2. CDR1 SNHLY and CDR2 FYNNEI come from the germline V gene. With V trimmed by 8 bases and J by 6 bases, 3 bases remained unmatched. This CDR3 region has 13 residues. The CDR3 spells CASQLAGVNEQFF. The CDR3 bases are TGTGCCAGCCAACTAGCGGGAGTCAATGAGCAGTTCTTC.

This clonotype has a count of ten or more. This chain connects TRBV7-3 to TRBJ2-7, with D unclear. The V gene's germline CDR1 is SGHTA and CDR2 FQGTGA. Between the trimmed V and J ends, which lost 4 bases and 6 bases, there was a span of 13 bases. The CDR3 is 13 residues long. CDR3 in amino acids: CASSSDFWSEQYF. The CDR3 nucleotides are TGTGCCAGCAGCTCTGATTTTTGGAGCGAGCAGTACTTC.

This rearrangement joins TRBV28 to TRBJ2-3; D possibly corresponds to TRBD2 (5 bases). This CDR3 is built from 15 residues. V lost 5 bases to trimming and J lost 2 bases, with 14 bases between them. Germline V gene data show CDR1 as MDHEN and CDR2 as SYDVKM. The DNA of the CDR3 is TGTGCCAGCAGTCCCACGGGGTGGGACACAGATACGCAGTATTTT. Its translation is CASSPTGWDTDTQYF.

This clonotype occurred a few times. DNA of the CDR3: TGTGCCAGCAGCCCGGGACAGGTCAACACCTACGAGCAGTACTTC. It specifies CASSPGQVNTYEQYF. This chain uses TRBV6-1 with TRBJ2-7; 8 nucleotides match TRBD1. CDR1 is MNHNS and CDR2 is SASEGT in the germline V gene. The junction had 9 bases not matched to a gene; V was cut back by 6 bases and J by 2 bases. This CDR3 is 15 amino acids long.

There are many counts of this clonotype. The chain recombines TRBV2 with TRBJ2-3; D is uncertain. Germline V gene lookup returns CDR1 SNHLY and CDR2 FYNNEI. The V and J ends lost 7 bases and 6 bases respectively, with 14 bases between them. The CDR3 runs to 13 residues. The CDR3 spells CASTWAEWDTQYF. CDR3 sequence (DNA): TGTGCCAGCACTTGGGCAGAGTGGGATACGCAGTATTTT.

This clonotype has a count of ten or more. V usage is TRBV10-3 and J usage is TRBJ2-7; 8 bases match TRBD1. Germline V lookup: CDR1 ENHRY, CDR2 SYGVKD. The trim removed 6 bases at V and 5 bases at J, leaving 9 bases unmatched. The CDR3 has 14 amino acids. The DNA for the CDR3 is TGTGCCATCAGAACCGGGACAGGTAACCACGAGCAGTACTTC. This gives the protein CAIRTGTGNHEQYF.

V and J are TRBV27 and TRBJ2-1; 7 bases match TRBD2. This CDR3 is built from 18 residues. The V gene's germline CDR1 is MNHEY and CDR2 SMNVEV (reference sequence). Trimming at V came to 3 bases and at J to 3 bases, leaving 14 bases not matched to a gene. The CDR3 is CASSFGPGLPTHYNEQFF. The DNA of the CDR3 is TGTGCCAGCAGTTTCGGTCCGGGACTACCTACTCACTACAATGAGCAGTTCTTC.

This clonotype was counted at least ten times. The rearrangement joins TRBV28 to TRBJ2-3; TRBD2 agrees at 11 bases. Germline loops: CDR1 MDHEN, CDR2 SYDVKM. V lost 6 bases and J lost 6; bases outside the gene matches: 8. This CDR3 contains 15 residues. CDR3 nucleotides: TGTGCCAGCAGCTATCTAGCGGGAGGTGCGGATACGCAGTATTTT. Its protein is CASSYLAGGADTQYF. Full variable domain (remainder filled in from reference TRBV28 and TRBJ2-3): DVKVTQSSRYLVKRTGEKVFLECVQDMDHENMFWYRQDPGLGLRLIYFSYDVKMKEKGDIPEGYSVSREKKERFSLILESASTNQTSMYLCASSYLAGGADTQYFGPGTRLTVL.

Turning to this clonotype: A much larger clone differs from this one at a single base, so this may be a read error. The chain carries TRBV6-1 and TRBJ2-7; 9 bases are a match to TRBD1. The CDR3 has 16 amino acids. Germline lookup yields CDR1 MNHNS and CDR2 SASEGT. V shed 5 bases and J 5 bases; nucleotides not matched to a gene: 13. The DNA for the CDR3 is TGTGCCAGCAGTCACTCGCTGGGACAGGGCGTCGACGAGCAGTACTTC. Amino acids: CASSHSLGQGVDEQYF.

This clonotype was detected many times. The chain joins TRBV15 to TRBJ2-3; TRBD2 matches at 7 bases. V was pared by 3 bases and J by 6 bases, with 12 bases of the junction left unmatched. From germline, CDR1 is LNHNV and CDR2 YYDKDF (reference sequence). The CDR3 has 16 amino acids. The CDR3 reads CATSRIGAGGRDTQYF. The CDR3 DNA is TGTGCCACCAGCAGGATAGGGGCCGGGGGGAGGGATACGCAGTATTTT.

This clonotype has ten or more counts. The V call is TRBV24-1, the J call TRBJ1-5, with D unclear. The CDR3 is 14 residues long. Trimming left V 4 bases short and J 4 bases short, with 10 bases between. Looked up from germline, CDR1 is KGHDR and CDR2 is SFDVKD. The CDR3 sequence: CATSDGMGNQPQHF. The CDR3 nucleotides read TGTGCCACCAGTGACGGGATGGGGAATCAGCCCCAGCATTTT.

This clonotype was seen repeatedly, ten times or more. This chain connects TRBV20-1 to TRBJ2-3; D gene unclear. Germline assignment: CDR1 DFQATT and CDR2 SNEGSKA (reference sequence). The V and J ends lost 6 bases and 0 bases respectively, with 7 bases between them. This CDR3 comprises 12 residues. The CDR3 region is CSARPSTDTQYF. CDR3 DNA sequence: TGCAGTGCCCGTCCTAGCACAGATACGCAGTATTTT.

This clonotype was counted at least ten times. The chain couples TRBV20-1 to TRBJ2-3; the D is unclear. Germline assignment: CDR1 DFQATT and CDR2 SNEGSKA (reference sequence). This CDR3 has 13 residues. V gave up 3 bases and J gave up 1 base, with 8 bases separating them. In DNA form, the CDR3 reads TGCAGTGCTAGGAGCCAGGGCACAGATACGCAGTATTTT. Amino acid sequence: CSARSQGTDTQYF.

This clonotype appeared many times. The CDR3 nucleotides read TGTGCCAGCCATCAAGGGGGGGCAGGCAATGAGCAGTTCTTC. It is translated as CASHQGGAGNEQFF. The chain employs TRBV5-5 and TRBJ2-1; tentatively, D is TRBD2 (7 bases). Trimming removed 7 bases at V and 6 bases at J, with 17 bases between. The CDR3 extends over 14 amino acids. Per germline, CDR1 SGHKS and CDR2 YYEKEE (reference sequence).

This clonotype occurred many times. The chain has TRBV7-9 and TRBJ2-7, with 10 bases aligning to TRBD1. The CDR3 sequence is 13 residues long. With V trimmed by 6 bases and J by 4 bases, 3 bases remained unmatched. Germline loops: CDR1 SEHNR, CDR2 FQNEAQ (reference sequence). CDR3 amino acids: CASRGQGRYEQYF. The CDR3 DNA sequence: TGTGCCAGCAGGGGACAGGGGAGATACGAGCAGTACTTC.

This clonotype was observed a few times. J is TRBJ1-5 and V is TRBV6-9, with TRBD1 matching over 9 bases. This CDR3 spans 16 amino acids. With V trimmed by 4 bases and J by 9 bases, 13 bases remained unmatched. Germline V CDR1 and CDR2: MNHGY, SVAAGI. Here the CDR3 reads CASSSSPGQGRGPQHF. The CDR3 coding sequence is TGTGCCAGCAGTTCATCTCCGGGACAGGGCAGGGGGCCCCAGCATTTT.